One and the same sample provided the 21 T cell receptor beta chains below, sequenced in a study of shared clonotypes between healthy human individuals. Clones were read by immunoSEQ multiplex PCR, and TCRdb kept only the in-frame ones, dropping some. The sample holds approximately 740,000 clones, around 67% seen once. Input material: memory CD4+ T cells sorted from blood. Documented subset: CD45RA-negative fraction. The receptor set was obtained from a woman younger than 45 in good health.

The genes are TRBV28 and TRBJ1-1; D is unclear. Looked up from germline, CDR1 is MDHEN and CDR2 is SYDVKM. The CDR3 has 11 amino acids. V was clipped by 5 bases and J by 7 bases, with 8 bases between them. This CDR3 reads CASSEGFEAFF. In nucleotides, the CDR3 is TGTGCCAGCAGTGAGGGTTTTGAAGCTTTCTTT.

V usage is TRBV6-1 and J usage is TRBJ2-2; D is undetermined. The CDR3 is made up of 14 amino acids. CDR1 and CDR2 from the germline V gene are MNHNS and SASEGT. Between the trimmed V and J ends, which lost 8 bases and 4 bases, there was a span of 14 bases. CDR3 amino acids: CASRVGYSTGELFF. The CDR3 bases are TGTGCCAGCCGGGTGGGATATAGCACCGGGGAGCTGTTTTTT.

The chain combines TRBV7-9 with TRBJ1-1; D is uncertain. The CDR3 has 15 residues. The germline CDR1 and CDR2 sequences are SEHNR and FQNEAQ (reference sequence). With 1 base removed from V and 1 base from J, the gap between germline ends came to 10 bases. As DNA, the CDR3 is TGTGCCAGCAGCTTAGATGTGGCGGGGAACACTGAAGCTTTCTTT. Translation: CASSLDVAGNTEAFF.

This clone was recorded a few times. The sample holds other DNA sequences that translate to the same CDR3. V and J are TRBV19 and TRBJ1-5; the D is unclear. This CDR3 contains 14 residues. The V gene lost 6 bases and the J gene lost 2 bases, with 11 bases spanning the gap. Germline V gives CDR1 LNHDA, CDR2 SQIVND (reference sequence). The CDR3 sequence: CASRSGFGNQPQHF. As DNA, the CDR3 is TGTGCCAGTAGGTCGGGTTTTGGCAATCAGCCCCAGCATTTT.

The V gene is TRBV2, the J gene TRBJ2-7; TRBD2 agrees at 7 bases. Germline V gene sequence: CDR1 SNHLY, CDR2 FYNNEI. Trimming at V came to 7 bases and at J to 3 bases, leaving 12 bases not matched to a gene. CDR3 size: 15 residues. The CDR3 bases are TGTGCCAGCAAACCTGGGGGGGTAAGGAGCTACGAGCAGTACTTC. Translation gives CASKPGGVRSYEQYF.

The gene calls are TRBV7-6 and TRBJ2-1; possible D gene TRBD2, 6 bases. The CDR3 spans 15 residues. The ends were cut back, 5 bases at V and 4 bases at J, with 15 bases in the middle. Germline V gene data show CDR1 as SGHVS and CDR2 as FNYEAQ. The CDR3 is CASSQGLAGYNEQFF. The CDR3 DNA reads as TGTGCCAGCAGCCAGGGACTTGCTGGGTACAATGAGCAGTTCTTC.

The gene calls are TRBV27 and TRBJ1-2, with D perhaps matching TRBD1 (6 bases). The V and J ends lost 0 bases and 4 bases respectively, with 12 bases between them. CDR3 size: 15 residues. Per the germline V gene, CDR1 is MNHEY and CDR2 is SMNVEV (reference sequence). CDR3 nucleotides: TGTGCCAGCAGTTTATCGATGGGGGGCAGCTATGGCTACACCTTC. Residues: CASSLSMGGSYGYTF.

This clone has just one count. In nucleotides, the CDR3 is TGTGCCAGCAGGGTCGAACAGGGATCTAATGAAAAACTGTTTTTT. This codes for CASRVEQGSNEKLFF. The J gene is TRBJ1-4, the V gene TRBV2; D perhaps matches TRBD1 (6 bases). Germline values: CDR1 SNHLY, CDR2 FYNNEI. The V end was cut by 6 bases, the J end by 3 bases, with 14 bases between. CDR3 length: 15 residues.

About this clone itself: Other DNA sequences in the same sample also yield this CDR3. The chain couples TRBV10-1 to TRBJ1-4; unclear D gene. The CDR3 loop spans 14 amino acids. V lost 0 bases to trimming and J lost 5 bases, with 7 bases between them. Germline CDR1 WNHNN, CDR2 SYGVQD (reference sequence). The CDR3 reads CASSESRGNEKLFF. Written as DNA, the CDR3 is TGCGCCAGCAGTGAGTCAAGAGGGAATGAAAAACTGTTTTTT.

The chain uses TRBV19 and TRBJ1-2; perhaps TRBD1 as D (6 bases). CDR1 and CDR2 (germline): LNHDA, SQIVND (reference sequence). This CDR3 region has 12 residues. The ends were cut back, 7 bases at V and 6 bases at J, with 12 bases in the middle. CDR3 loop: CASNLAGDGYTF. The CDR3 DNA reads TGTGCCAGTAATCTGGCAGGGGATGGCTACACCTTC.

The chain combines TRBV2 with TRBJ1-5, with a tentative D call TRBD1 (6 bases). This CDR3 is 13 amino acids long. The V gene's germline CDR1 is SNHLY and CDR2 FYNNEI. Trimming shortened V by 8 bases and J by 4 bases, and 12 bases separated the two germline ends. The CDR3 DNA sequence: TGTGCCAGCGGTTTACAGGGAAATCAGCCCCAGCATTTT. Translated: CASGLQGNQPQHF.

The chain links TRBV28 to TRBJ2-7; tentatively, D is TRBD1 (6 bases). The CDR3 contains 15 residues. Germline V lookup: CDR1 MDHEN, CDR2 SYDVKM. The V gene lost 4 bases and the J gene lost 1 base, with 14 bases spanning the gap. The CDR3 sequence is CASSSPPRGSYEQYF. CDR3 DNA sequence: TGTGCCAGCAGTTCACCCCCCAGGGGTTCCTACGAGCAGTACTTC.

The V and J genes are TRBV11-2 and TRBJ2-2, with TRBD1 matching 7 bases. This CDR3 region has 14 residues. Germline lookup yields CDR1 SGHAT and CDR2 FQNNGV. Trimming removed 6 bases from V and 4 bases from J; junction bases left unmatched: 5. DNA of the CDR3: TGTGCCAGCAGGTTGACAGGGATCACCGGGGAGCTGTTTTTT. Protein: CASRLTGITGELFF.

The chain couples TRBV7-2 to TRBJ2-5; D call uncertain. CDR1 and CDR2 (germline): SGHTA, FQGNSA. This CDR3 comprises 14 residues. Trimming stripped 3 bases from V and 0 bases from J, with 8 bases between. CDR3: CASSFSVYQETQYF. The CDR3 DNA reads TGTGCCAGCAGCTTCTCCGTGTACCAAGAGACCCAGTACTTC. Full variable domain (missing parts from reference TRBV7-2 and TRBJ2-5): GAGVSQSPSNKVTEKGKDVELRCDPISGHTALYWYRQSLGQGLEFLIYFQGNSAPDKSGLPSDRFSAERTGGSVSTLTIQRTQQEDSAVYLCASSFSVYQETQYFGPGTRLLVL.

CDR3 nucleotide sequence: TGCGCCAGCAGCAAAGGATCCGGCGGAAGGGGGTACTTC. It yields the protein CASSKGSGGRGYF. This chain links TRBV5-1 with TRBJ2-7; D perhaps matches TRBD1 (5 bases). Germline CDR1 is SGHRS and CDR2 is YFSETQ. The CDR3 totals 13 residues. V was pared by 4 bases and J by 12 bases, with 20 bases between.

The CDR3 region is CASSLEGGTTNYGYTF. CDR3 nucleotides: TGCGCCAGCAGCTTGGAAGGCGGGACAACCAACTATGGCTACACCTTC. The V call is TRBV5-1, the J call TRBJ1-2, with D perhaps TRBD1 (6 bases). In germline, CDR1 is SGHRS, CDR2 YFSETQ. V shed 0 bases and J shed 2 bases, with 14 bases lying between them. This CDR3 is built from 16 residues.

The sample holds many counts of this clone. The chain joins TRBV5-1 to TRBJ2-1, with D uncertain. This CDR3 is built from 15 residues. CDR1 and CDR2 from the germline V gene are SGHRS and YFSETQ. V gave up 4 bases and J gave up 0 bases, with 11 bases separating them. The CDR3 DNA sequence: TGCGCCAGCAGCCTGGACGCCAACTCCTACAATGAGCAGTTCTTC. The encoded protein is CASSLDANSYNEQFF.

This clone showed up just once. This chain connects TRBV18 to TRBJ2-2; 7 bases agree with TRBD1. The CDR3 extends over 17 amino acids. Germline V CDR1 and CDR2: KGHSH, LQKENI. The V and J ends lost 1 base and 7 bases, in that order; junction bases with no gene match: 12. The CDR3 DNA sequence: TGTGCCAGCTCACCACGAGGACAGGCGATGCAGGGCGGGGAGCTGTTTTTT. Translated, it gives CASSPRGQAMQGGELFF.

CDR3 nucleotides: TGTGCCAGCAGCTTAGATATGGCTAGCGGGACGCCCACAGATACGCAGTATTTT. Its protein is CASSLDMASGTPTDTQYF. The V call is TRBV11-2, the J call TRBJ2-3; 9 bases align to TRBD2. CDR1 is SGHAT and CDR2 is FQNNGV in the germline V gene. The junction had 9 bases not matched to a gene; V was cut back by 0 bases and J by 2 bases. The CDR3 is 18 residues long.

The chain is built from TRBV27 and TRBJ1-2, with D tentatively TRBD1 (6 bases). This CDR3 has 14 residues. V lost 5 bases to trimming and J lost 7 bases, with 17 bases between them. Germline V lookup: CDR1 MNHEY, CDR2 SMNVEV (reference sequence). CDR3 in DNA: TGTGCCAGCAGTCTGGGGGCCAGCCCTCTTGGCTACACCTTC. As protein: CASSLGASPLGYTF.

This clone occurred a few times. The rearrangement links TRBV6-1 to TRBJ2-2; D perhaps matches TRBD2 (6 bases). Germline-derived CDR1 and CDR2 are MNHNS and SASEGT. The CDR3 has 15 amino acids. With 0 bases removed from V and 8 bases from J, the gap between germline ends came to 13 bases. The CDR3 coding sequence is TGTGCCAGCAGTGAAGCTATTACAGGAGGGGGGGAGCTGTTTTTT. It specifies CASSEAITGGGELFF.